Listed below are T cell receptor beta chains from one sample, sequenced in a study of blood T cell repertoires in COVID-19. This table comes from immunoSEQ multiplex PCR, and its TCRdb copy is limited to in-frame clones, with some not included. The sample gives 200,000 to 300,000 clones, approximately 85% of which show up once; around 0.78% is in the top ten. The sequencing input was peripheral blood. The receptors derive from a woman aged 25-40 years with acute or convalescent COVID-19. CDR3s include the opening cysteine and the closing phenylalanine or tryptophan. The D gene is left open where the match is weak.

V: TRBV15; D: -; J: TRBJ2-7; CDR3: CATSSGTGLYEQYF
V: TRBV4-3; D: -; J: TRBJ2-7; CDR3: CASSQTQGSNYEQYF
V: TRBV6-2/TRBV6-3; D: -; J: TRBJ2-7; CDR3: CASSYSGGTYEQYF
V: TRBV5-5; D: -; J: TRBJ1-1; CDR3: CASSLANAREAFF
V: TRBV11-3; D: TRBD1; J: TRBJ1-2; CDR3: CASSLEGAPYGYTF
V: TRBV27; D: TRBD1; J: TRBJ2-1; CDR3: CASRPILGQGTYNEQFF
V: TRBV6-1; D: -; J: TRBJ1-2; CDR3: CASSESGRAYGYTF
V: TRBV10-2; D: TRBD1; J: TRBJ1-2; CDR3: CASSDRGQGYTF
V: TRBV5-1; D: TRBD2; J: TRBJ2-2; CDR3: CASSLLAGEAGELFF
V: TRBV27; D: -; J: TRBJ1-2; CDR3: CASSRERNYGYTF
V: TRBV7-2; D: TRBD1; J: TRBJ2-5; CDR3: CASSLAGQGGWETQYF
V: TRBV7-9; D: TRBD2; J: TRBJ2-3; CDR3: CASSLEGGRPTDTQYF
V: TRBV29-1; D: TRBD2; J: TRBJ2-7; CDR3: CSVWIAGSTSYEQYF
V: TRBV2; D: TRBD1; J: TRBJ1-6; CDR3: CASSRDRTSSYNSPLHF
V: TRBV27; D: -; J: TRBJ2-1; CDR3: CASSVVTGLYNEQFF
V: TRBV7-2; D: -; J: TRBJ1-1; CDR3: CASSFKLLNTEAFF
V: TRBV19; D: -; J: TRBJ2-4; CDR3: CASSIVPLLEAKNIQYF
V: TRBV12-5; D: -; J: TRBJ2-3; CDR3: CASGAPAKRRGTQYF
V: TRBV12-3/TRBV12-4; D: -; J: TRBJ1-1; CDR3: CASSRWTEAFF
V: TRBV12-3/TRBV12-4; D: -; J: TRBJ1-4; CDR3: CASSLGQAEKLFF
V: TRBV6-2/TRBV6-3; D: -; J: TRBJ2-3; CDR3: CASSYGSTSRTDTQYF
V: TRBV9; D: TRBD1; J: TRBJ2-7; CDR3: CASSVGTGTYEQYF
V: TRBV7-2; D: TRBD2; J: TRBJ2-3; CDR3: CASSLGGRGTSGGTDTQYF
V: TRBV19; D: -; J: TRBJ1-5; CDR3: CASSIGVGGGNQPQHF
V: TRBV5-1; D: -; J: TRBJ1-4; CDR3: CASSLVSMEGEKLFF
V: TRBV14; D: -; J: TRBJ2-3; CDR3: CASSQEVSWGQKYF
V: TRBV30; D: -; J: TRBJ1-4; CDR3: CAWGLNEKLFF
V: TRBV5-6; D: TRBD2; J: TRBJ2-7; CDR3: CASSLSGTNYEQYF
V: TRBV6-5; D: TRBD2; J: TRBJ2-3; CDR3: CASTRGGAGGDTQYF
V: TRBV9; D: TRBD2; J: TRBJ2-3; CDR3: CASSVRAGGFGTDTQYF
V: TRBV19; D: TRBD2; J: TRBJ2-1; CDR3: CASSGTAGGPGRHNEQFF
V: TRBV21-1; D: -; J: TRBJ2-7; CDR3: CATLPGGPYEQYF
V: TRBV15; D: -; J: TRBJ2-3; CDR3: CATSRAGGTATDTQYF
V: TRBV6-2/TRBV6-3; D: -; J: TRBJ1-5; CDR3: CASSRDIENQPQHF
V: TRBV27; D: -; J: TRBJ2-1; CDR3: CASGSPVTQFF
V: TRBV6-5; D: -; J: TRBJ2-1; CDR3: CASSSPGAGEQFF
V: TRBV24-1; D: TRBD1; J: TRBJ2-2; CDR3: CATSDPRQGTAGELFF
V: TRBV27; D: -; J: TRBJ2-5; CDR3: CASSDGGTQYF
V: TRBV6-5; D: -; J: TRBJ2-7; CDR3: CASGGGGYEQYF
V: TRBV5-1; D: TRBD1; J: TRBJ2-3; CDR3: CASSLTATGGTDTQYF
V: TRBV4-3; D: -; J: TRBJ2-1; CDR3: CASSQEQRPSYNEQFF
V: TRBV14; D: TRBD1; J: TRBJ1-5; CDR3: CASLTGGRSNQPQHF
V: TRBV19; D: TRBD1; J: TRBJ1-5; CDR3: CASSIIPGGFQQPQHF
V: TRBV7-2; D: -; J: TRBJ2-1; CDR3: CASSLEWGRDNEQFF
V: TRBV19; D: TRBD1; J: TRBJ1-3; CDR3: CASSTGQSSGNTIYF
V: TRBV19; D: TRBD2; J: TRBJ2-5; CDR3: CASRPSGRAEETQYF
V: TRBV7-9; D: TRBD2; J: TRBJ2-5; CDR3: CASSGTSGSGGVVETQYF
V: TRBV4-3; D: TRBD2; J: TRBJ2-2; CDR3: CASSQALFGGRATGELFF
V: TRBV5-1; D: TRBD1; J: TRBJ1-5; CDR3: CASSLESGGNQPQHF
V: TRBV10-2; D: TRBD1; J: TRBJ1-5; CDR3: CASSRTGTDQPQHF
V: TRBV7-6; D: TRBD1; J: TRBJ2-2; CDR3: CASSYDRVGTGELFF
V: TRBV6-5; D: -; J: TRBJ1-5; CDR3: CASRDYQPQHF
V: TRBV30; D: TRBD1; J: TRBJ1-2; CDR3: CAWSIKGGSHGYTF
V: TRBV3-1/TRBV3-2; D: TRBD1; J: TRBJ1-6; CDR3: CASSRGDSNSPLHF
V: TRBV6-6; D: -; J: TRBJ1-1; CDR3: CATVVGGPLAEAFF